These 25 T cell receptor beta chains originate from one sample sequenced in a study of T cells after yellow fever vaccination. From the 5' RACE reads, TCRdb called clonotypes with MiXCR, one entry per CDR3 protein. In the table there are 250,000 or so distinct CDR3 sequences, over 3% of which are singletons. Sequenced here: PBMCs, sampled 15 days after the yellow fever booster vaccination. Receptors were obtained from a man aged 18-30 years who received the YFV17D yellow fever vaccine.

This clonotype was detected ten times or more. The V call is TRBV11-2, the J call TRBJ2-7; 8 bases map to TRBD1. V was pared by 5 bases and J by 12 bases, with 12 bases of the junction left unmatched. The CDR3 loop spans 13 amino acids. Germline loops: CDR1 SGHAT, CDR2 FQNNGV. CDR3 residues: CASSPPPWDRLYV. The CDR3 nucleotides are TGTGCCAGCAGCCCACCCCCCTGGGACAGGCTGTACGTC.

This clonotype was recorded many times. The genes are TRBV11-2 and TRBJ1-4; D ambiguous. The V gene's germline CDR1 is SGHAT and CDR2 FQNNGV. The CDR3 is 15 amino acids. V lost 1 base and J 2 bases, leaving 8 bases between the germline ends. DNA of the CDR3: TGTGCCAGCAGCTTAGTGGGATCGACTAATGAAAAACTGTTTTTT. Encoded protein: CASSLVGSTNEKLFF.

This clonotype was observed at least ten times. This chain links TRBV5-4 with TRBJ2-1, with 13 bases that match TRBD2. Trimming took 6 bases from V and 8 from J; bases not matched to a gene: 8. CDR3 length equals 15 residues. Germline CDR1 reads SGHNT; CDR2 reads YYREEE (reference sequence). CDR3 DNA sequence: TGTGCCAGCACCATCGGACTAGCGGGGGCATATGAGCAGTTCTTC. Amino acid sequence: CASTIGLAGAYEQFF.

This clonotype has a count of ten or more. In DNA form, the CDR3 reads TGTGCCAGCAGGGGAGGGGGCGCATCTAATGAAAAACTGTTTTTT. This codes for CASRGGGASNEKLFF. This chain links TRBV2 with TRBJ1-4, with 7 bases aligning to TRBD1. J lost 3 bases, V lost 6 bases, and 7 bases had no gene match. The CDR3 spans 15 residues. The germline V gene has CDR1 SNHLY and CDR2 FYNNEI.

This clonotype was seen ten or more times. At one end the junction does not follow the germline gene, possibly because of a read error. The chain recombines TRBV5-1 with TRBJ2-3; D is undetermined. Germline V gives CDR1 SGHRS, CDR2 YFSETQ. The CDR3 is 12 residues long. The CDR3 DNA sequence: TGTGCCAGCAGCCCCGCAACAGATACGCAGTATTTT. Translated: CASSPATDTQYF.

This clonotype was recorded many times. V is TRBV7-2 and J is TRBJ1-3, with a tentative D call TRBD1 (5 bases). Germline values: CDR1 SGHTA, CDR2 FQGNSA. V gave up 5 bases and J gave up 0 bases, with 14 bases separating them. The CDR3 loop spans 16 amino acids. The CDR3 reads CASSRPTDDSGNTIYF. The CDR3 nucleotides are TGTGCCAGCAGCCGACCGACAGACGACTCTGGAAACACCATATATTTT.

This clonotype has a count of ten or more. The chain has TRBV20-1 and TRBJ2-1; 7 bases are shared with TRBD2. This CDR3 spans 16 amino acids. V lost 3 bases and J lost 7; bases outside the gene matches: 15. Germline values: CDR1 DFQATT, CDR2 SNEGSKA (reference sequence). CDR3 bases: TGCAGTGCTAGGAACGACGGCGGGGGACCTCAGAATGAGCAGTTCTTC. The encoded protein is CSARNDGGGPQNEQFF.

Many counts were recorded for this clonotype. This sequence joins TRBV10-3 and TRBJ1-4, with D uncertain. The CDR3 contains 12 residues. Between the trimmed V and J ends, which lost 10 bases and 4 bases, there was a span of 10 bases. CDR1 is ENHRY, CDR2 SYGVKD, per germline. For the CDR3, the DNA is TGTGCCACTAGGACGAATAATGAAAAACTGTTTTTT. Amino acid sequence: CATRTNNEKLFF.

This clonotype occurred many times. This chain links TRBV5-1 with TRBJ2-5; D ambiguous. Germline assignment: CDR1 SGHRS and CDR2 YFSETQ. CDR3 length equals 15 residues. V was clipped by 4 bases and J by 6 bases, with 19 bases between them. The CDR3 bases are TGCGCCAGCAGCATGGAACCAGAATACTCAAAGACCCAGTACTTC. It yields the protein CASSMEPEYSKTQYF.

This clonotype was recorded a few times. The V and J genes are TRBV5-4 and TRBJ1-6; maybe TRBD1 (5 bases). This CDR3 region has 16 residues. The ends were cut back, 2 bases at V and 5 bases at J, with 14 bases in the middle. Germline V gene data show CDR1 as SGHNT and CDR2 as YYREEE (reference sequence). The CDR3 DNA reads TGTGCCAGCAGCTTCGACCCGGGACGGAATAATTCACCCCTCCACTTT. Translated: CASSFDPGRNNSPLHF.

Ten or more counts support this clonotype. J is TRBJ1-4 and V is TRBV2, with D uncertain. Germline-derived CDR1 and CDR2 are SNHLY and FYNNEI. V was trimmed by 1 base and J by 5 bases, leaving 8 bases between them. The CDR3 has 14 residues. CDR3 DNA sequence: TGTGCCAGCAGTGAAGTGGCAGCAAATGAAAAACTGTTTTTT. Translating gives CASSEVAANEKLFF.

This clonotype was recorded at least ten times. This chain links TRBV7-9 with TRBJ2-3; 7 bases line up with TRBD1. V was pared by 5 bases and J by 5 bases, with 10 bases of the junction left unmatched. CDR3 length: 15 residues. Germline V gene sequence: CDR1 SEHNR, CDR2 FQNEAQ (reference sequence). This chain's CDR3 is CASSGVQGKRDTQYF. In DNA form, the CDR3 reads TGTGCCAGCAGCGGGGTACAGGGGAAGAGAGATACGCAGTATTTT.

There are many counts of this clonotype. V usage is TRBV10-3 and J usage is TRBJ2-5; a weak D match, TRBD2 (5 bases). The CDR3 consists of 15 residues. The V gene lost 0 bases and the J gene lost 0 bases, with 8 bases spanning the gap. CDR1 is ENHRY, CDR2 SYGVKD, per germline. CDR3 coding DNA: TGTGCCATCAGTGAGTCGACGAGGGACCAAGAGACCCAGTACTTC. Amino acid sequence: CAISESTRDQETQYF.

The CDR3, as DNA: TGTGCCAGCAGCTTACAGGGACAGGGGTTCGATGAGCAGTTCTTC. Translated: CASSLQGQGFDEQFF. The chain links TRBV7-2 to TRBJ2-1; 10 bases align to TRBD1. The ends lost 2 bases at V and 8 bases at J; junction bases unmatched: 6. The CDR3 is made up of 15 amino acids. Germline V gives CDR1 SGHTA, CDR2 FQGNSA. The whole variable domain, filled in from reference TRBV7-2 and TRBJ2-1, reads GAGVSQSPSNKVTEKGKDVELRCDPISGHTALYWYRQSLGQGLEFLIYFQGNSAPDKSGLPSDRFSAERTGGSVSTLTIQRTQQEDSAVYLCASSLQGQGFDEQFFGPGTRLTVL.

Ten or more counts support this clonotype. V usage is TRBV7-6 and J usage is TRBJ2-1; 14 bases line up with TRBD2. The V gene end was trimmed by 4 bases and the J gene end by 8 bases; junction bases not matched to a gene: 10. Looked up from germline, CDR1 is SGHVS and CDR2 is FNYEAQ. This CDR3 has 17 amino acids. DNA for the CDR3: TGTGCCAGCAGCTCCCCTTCGACTAGCGGGGGGGCCGATGAGCAGTTCTTC. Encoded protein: CASSSPSTSGGADEQFF.

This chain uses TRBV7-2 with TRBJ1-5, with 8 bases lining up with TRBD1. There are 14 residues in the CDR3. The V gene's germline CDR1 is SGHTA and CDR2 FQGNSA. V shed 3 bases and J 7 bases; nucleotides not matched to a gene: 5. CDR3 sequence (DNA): TGTGCCAGCAGCTTCCCAGGGGGCGGCCAGCCCCAGCATTTT. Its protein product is CASSFPGGGQPQHF.

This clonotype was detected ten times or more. CDR3: CSATTPNTAGELFF. CDR3 in DNA: TGCAGTGCTACCACACCAAATACGGCCGGGGAGCTGTTTTTT. The chain employs TRBV20-1 and TRBJ2-2; D unclear. Trimming removed 4 bases at V and 6 bases at J, with 15 bases between. Looked up from germline, CDR1 is DFQATT and CDR2 is SNEGSKA (reference sequence). This CDR3 region has 14 residues.

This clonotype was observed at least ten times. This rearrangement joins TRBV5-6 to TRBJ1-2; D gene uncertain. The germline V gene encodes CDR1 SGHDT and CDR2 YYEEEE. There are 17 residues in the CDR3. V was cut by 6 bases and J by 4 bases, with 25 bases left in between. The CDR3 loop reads CASINQKRGRGFYGYTF. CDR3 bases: TGTGCCAGCATCAACCAAAAGAGAGGGCGTGGGTTCTATGGCTACACCTTC.

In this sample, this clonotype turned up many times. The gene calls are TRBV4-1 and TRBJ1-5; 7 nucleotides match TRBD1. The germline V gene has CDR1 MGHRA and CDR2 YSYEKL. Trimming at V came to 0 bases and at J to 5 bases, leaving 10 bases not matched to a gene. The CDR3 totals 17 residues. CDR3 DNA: TGCGCCAGCAGCCAAGACCAGAGGACAGGCAGACATCAGCCCCAGCATTTT. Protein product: CASSQDQRTGRHQPQHF.

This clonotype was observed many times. The CDR3 DNA reads TGTGCCAGTAGCCCATTGGTCGACAGGGCCTATGGCTACACCTTC. It codes for CASSPLVDRAYGYTF. The chain links TRBV19 to TRBJ1-2; 7 bases fit TRBD1. The ends lost 6 bases at V and 4 bases at J; junction bases unmatched: 11. Germline V gene lookup returns CDR1 LNHDA and CDR2 SQIVND (reference sequence). This CDR3 spans 15 amino acids.

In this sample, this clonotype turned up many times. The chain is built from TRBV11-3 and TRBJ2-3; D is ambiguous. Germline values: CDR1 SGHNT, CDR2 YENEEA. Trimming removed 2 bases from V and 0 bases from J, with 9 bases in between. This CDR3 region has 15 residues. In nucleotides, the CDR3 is TGTGCCAGCAGCTTAATAGGTTCCAGCACAGATACGCAGTATTTT. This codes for CASSLIGSSTDTQYF.

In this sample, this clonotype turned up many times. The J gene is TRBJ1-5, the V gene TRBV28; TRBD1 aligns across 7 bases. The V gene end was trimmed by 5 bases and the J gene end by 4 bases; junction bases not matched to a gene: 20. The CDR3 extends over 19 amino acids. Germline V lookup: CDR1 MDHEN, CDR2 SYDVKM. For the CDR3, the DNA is TGTGCCAGCAGTCTCGAAGGTCGTTGGGGACAGCCACTAAATCAGCCCCAGCATTTT. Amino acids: CASSLEGRWGQPLNQPQHF.

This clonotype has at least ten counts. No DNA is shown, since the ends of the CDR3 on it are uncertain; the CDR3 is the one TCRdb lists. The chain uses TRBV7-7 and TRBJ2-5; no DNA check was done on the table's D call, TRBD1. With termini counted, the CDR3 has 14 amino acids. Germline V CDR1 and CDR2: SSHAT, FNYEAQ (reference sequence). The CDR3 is CASSSSGPQETQYF.

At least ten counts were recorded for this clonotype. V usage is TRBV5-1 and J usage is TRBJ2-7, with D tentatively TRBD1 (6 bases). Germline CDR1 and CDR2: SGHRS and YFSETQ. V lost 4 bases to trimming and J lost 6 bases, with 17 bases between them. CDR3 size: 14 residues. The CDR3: CASSPGSGDLEQYF. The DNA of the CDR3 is TGCGCCAGCAGCCCGGGATCAGGGGATCTCGAGCAGTACTTC.

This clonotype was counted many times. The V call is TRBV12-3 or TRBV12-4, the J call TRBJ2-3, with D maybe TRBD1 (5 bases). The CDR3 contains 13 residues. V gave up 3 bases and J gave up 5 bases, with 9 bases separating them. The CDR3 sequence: CASSFVGRDTQYF. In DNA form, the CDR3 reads TGTGCCAGCAGTTTTGTGGGGCGAGATACGCAGTATTTT.